This T cell receptor beta chain was sequenced during a study of human T cells and chemical hapten exposure. The CDR3 runs 17 residues. Germline V CDR1 and CDR2: KGHSH, LQKENI. The V and J ends lost 0 bases and 5 bases, in that order; junction bases with no gene match: 9. TCRdb used MiXCR to reprocess the RACE reads, holding one entry per CDR3 protein. This repertoire shows some 400,000 distinct CDR3 sequences, more than 4.5% found once; its top ten account for about 2.5%. Indicated time point: pre-sensitization, week 0. Documented treatment: therapeutic diphenylcyclopropenone sensitization with weekly scalp DPC. This clonotype was picked up many times.

The source was whole blood, collected in connection with sensitization to the hapten diphenylcyclopropenone (DPC). The sequence was obtained from a woman in her forties or fifties with alopecia areata. Some clones in this sample may be carry-over from other donors' samples. The gene calls are TRBV18 and TRBJ2-3, with TRBD2 matching 9 bases. This CDR3 reads CASSPPSAGGPGDTQYF. The CDR3 DNA reads as TGTGCCAGCTCACCACCGTCAGCGGGAGGCCCAGGAGATACGCAGTATTTT. The variable domain in full, completed from reference TRBV18 and TRBJ2-3, reads NAGVMQNPRHLVRRRGQEARLRCSPMKGHSHVYWYRQLPEEGLKFMVYLQKENIIDESGMPKERFSAEFPKEGPSILRIQQVVRGDSAAYFCASSPPSAGGPGDTQYFGPGTRLTVL.